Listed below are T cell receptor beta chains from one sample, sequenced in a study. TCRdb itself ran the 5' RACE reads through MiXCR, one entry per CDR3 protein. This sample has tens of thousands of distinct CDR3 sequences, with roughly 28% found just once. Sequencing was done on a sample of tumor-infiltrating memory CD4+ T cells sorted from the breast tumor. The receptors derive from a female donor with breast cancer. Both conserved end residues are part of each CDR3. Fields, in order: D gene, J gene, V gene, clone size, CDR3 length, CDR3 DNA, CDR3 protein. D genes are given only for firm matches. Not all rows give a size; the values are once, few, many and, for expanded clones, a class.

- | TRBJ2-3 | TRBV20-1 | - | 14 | TGCAGTGCTAGAGATCCACAGGTCGCCGATACGCAGTATTTT | CSARDPQVADTQYF
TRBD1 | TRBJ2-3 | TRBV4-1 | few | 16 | TGCGCCAGCAGCCAATCCGGGACAGCAGACACAGATACGCAGTATTTT | CASSQSGTADTDTQYF
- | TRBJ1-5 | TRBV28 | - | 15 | TGTGCCAGCAGTTTGGGGCTTTATAGCAATCAGCCCCAGCATTTT | CASSLGLYSNQPQHF
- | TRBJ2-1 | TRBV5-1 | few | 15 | TGCGCCAGCAGCGAAGACACACGCTCCTACAATGAGCAGTTCTTC | CASSEDTRSYNEQFF
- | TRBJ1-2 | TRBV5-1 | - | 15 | TGCGCCAGCAGCTTGGATGGGACGCTCGACTATGGCTACACCTTC | CASSLDGTLDYGYTF
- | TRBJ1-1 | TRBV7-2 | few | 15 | TGTGCCAGCAGCTTATACGGGGGCGGAAACACTGAAGCTTTCTTT | CASSLYGGGNTEAFF
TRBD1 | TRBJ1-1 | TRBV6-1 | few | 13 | TGTGCCAGCGGTATCTCAGGGGGCACTGAAGCTTTCTTT | CASGISGGTEAFF
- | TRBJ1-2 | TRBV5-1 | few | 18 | TGCGCCAGCAGCTTGGCCATAGTGAATCCTGGAAAGATGAATGGCTACACCTTC | CASSLAIVNPGKMNGYTF
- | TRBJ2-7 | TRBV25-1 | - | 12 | TGTGCCAGCCGGGACAAAACCTACGAGCAGTACTTC | CASRDKTYEQYF
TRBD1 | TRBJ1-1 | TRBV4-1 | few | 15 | TGCGCCAGCAGCCAAGAGGTGACAGGGAAGTTTTGGGCTTTCTTT | CASSQEVTGKFWAFF
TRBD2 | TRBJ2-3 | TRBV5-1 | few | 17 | TGCGCCAGCAGCGGTGGTGGGACTAGCGGAGGAACAGATACGCAGTATTTT | CASSGGGTSGGTDTQYF
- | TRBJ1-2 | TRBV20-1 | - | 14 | TGCAGTGCTCCACACAACATTGGGACCTATGGCTACACCTTC | CSAPHNIGTYGYTF
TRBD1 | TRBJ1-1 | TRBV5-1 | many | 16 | TGCGCCAGCAGCTTCAATGTGGACAGGGACGACACTGAAGCTTTCTTT | CASSFNVDRDDTEAFF
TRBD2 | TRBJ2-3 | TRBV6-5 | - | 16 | TGTGCCAGCAGATGGTTAGCGGGAGGGCCAACAGATACGCAGTATTTT | CASRWLAGGPTDTQYF
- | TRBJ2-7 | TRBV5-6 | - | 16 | TGTGCCAGCAGCTTTAGGTCGGGATCCAGGGCTGGCGAGCAGTACTTC | CASSFRSGSRAGEQYF
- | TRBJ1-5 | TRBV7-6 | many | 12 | TGTGCCAGCAGCTTAGAGGGGAGGTCCCAGCATTTT | CASSLEGRSQHF
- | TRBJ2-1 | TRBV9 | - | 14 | TGTGCCAGCAGCGTTTCTAGTCGGGTCAATGAGCAGTTCTTC | CASSVSSRVNEQFF
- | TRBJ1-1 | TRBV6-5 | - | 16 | TGTGCCAGCAGTTACTCGAGGCTCCTAAGTCACACTGAAGCTTTCTTT | CASSYSRLLSHTEAFF
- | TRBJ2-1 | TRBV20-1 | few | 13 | TGCAGTGCTTCGGGGGATTCGCCGCATGAGCAGTTCTTC | CSASGDSPHEQFF
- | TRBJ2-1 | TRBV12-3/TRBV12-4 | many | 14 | TGTGCCAGCAGCACCGGACAGCATTACAATGAGCAGTTCTTC | CASSTGQHYNEQFF
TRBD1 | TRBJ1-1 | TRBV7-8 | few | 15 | TGTGCCAGCAGCTCCCCGGGACAGGCGTACACTGAAGCTTTCTTT | CASSSPGQAYTEAFF
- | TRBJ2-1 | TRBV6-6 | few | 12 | TGTGCCACCCCCGGAGAGGACGGGGAGCAGTTCTTC | CATPGEDGEQFF
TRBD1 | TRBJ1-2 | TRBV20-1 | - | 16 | TGCAGTGCTAGAAAGGGGACAGGGGGCGCAGGGTATGGCTACACCTTC | CSARKGTGGAGYGYTF
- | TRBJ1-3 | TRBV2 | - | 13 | TGTGCCAGCAGGGGCGACTCTGGAAACACCATATATTTT | CASRGDSGNTIYF
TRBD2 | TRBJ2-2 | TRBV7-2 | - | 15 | TGTGCCAGCAGCCCTAGCGGGAGGGCCACCGGGGAGCTGTTTTTT | CASSPSGRATGELFF